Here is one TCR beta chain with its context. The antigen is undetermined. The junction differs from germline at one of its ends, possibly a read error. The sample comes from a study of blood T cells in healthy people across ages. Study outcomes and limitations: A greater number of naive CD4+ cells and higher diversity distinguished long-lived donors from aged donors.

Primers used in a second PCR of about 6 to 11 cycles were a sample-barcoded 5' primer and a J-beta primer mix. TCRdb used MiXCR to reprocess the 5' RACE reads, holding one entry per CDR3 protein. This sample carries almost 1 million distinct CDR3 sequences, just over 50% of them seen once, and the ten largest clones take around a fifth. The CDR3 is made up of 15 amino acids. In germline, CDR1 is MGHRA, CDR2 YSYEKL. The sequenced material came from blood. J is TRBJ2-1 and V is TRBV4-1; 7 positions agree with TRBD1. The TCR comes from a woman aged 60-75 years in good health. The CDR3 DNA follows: TGCGCCGGCAGCCAGGGAGACAGGGCGGCCAATGAGCAGTTCTTC. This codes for CAGSQGDRAANEQFF.